This T cell receptor (beta chain) was found in a study of T cell repertoires in cytomegalovirus infection. Study background: HLA-C-restricted CMV epitopes, recently identified, and well-studied HLA-B-restricted ones were used by the study. Public signatures in TCR beta pointed to CMV infection and matching HLA type.

A note on this clonotype: As yet, its antigen is unknown.

A single record per CDR3 protein comes from TCRdb applying MiXCR to the reads. This sample has hundreds of thousands of distinct CDR3 sequences, with approximately 33% found just once. With 6 bases removed from V and 7 bases from J, the gap between germline ends came to 16 bases. The CDR3 has 14 amino acids. Germline V lookup: CDR1 MDHEN, CDR2 SYDVKM. Findings and caveats of the study: HLA-C-restricted TCR beta clonotypes specific for CMV led the ex vivo response. Summed public TCR beta family frequency identified CMV carriers bearing the relevant HLA.

This sample comprised cultured PBMCs, obtained from culture after CMV antigen stimulation. The receptor's source is a human donor in good health (CMV status not recorded). Some clones in this sample may be carry-over from other donors' samples. The chain has TRBV28 and TRBJ1-5, with D perhaps TRBD1 (6 bases). Here the CDR3 DNA reads TGTGCCAGCAGCCCCTCAGGGGAAGGGCAGCCCCAGCATTTT. This encodes CASSPSGEGQPQHF.